The 5 T cell receptor beta chains reported below all come from one sample, sequenced in a study of blood T cell repertoires in COVID-19. Only in-frame clones appear in the TCRdb table, and some are missing; sequencing was by immunoSEQ multiplex PCR. The sample yields 130,000 to 150,000 clones, 80% to 90% seen once. Source material: peripheral blood. The receptors originated from a woman aged 35 to 49 with acute or convalescent COVID-19.

The chain has TRBV10-3 and TRBJ2-7, with TRBD1 as a possible D gene (5 bases). Germline loops: CDR1 ENHRY, CDR2 SYGVKD. The CDR3 consists of 16 residues. The V gene lost 0 bases and the J gene lost 0 bases, with 12 bases spanning the gap. The DNA of the CDR3 is TGTGCCATCAGTGAGTCGAAGGGGTTCTCCTCCTACGAGCAGTACTTC. This encodes CAISESKGFSSYEQYF.

The chain is built from TRBV6-4 and TRBJ2-3; 7 positions match TRBD2. The CDR3 spans 14 residues. Germline loops: CDR1 MRHNA, CDR2 SNTAGT. Trimming removed 3 bases from V and 1 base from J; junction bases left unmatched: 1. The CDR3 loop is CASSELAGTDTQYF. The CDR3 DNA is TGTGCCAGCAGTGAGCTAGCGGGCACAGATACGCAGTATTTT.

The CDR3 region has the DNA TGTGCCACCTCACCTAGCGGGAGGATCAACACCGGGGAGCTGTTTTTT. Translation: CATSPSGRINTGELFF. J is TRBJ2-2 and V is TRBV24-1; the match to TRBD2 covers 11 bases. The CDR3 extends over 16 amino acids. The trim removed 9 bases at V and 2 bases at J, leaving 7 bases unmatched. In germline, CDR1 is KGHDR, CDR2 SFDVKD.

The V gene is TRBV7-9, the J gene TRBJ1-6, with D uncertain. CDR1 is SEHNR, CDR2 FQNEAQ, per germline (reference sequence). This CDR3 has 14 amino acids. V was trimmed by 1 base and J by 4 bases, leaving 5 bases between them. CDR3 residues: CASSLEQYNSPLHF. DNA for the CDR3: TGTGCCAGCAGCTTAGAACAGTATAATTCACCCCTCCACTTT.

The chain has TRBV7-2 and TRBJ2-2; TRBD2 might be the D (6 bases). Germline V lookup: CDR1 SGHTA, CDR2 FQGNSA. The V end was cut by 5 bases, the J end by 2 bases, with 12 bases between. The CDR3 loop spans 15 amino acids. The chain's CDR3 is CASSPWAGNTGELFF. CDR3 sequence (DNA): TGTGCCAGCAGCCCCTGGGCGGGAAACACCGGGGAGCTGTTTTTT.